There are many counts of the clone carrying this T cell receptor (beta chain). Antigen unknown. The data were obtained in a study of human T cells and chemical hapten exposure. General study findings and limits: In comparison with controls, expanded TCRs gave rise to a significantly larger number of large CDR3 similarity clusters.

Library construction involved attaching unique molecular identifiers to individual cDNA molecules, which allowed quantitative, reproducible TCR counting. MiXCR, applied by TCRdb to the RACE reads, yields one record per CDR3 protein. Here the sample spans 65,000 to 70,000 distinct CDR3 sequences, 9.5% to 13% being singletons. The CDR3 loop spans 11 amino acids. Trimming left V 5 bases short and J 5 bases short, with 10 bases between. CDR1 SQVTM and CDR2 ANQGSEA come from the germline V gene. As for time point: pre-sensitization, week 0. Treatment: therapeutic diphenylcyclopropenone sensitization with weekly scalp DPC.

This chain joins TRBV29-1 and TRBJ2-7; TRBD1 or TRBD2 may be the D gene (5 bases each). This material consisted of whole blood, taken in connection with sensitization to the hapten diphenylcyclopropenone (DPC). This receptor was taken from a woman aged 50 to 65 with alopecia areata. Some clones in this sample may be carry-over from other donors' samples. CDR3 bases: TGCAGCGTTCGATTGGGGGACGAGCAGTACTTC. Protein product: CSVRLGDEQYF.